Listed below are T cell receptor beta chains from one sample, sequenced in a study of cytomegalovirus exposure and HLA in healthy donors. Generated by immunoSEQ multiplex PCR, the TCRdb table keeps only in-frame clones and is missing some. The sample records over 150,000 clones, about 75% being singletons. The sample taken for sequencing was PBMCs. These receptors were obtained from a male donor in good health and CMV-seropositive. Each CDR3 is given without its conserved first and last residue. The order of the fields is CDR3 protein, V gene, J gene, D gene. A D gene is named only where the DNA matches it firmly.

cdr3_aa: ATRPERGSGEKLF; v_call: TRBV15; j_call: TRBJ1-4; d_call: NA
cdr3_aa: ASSLQGDTEAF; v_call: TRBV6-1; j_call: TRBJ1-1; d_call: TRBD1
cdr3_aa: ASSEAGGRYNEQF; v_call: TRBV25-1; j_call: TRBJ2-1; d_call: TRBD2
cdr3_aa: ASSAGRKATNYEQY; v_call: TRBV5-5; j_call: TRBJ2-7; d_call: NA
cdr3_aa: ASSMGLRGHQPQH; v_call: TRBV19; j_call: TRBJ1-5; d_call: NA
cdr3_aa: ASSYRRPEAF; v_call: TRBV2; j_call: TRBJ1-1; d_call: NA
cdr3_aa: ASSFLGGPYEQY; v_call: TRBV5-4; j_call: TRBJ2-7; d_call: TRBD2
cdr3_aa: ASSFGVAKSDTQY; v_call: TRBV7-7; j_call: TRBJ2-3; d_call: NA
cdr3_aa: ASSRQGVDSGWGYGYT; v_call: TRBV19; j_call: TRBJ1-2; d_call: TRBD1
cdr3_aa: ASRTHPGGIQETQY; v_call: TRBV2; j_call: TRBJ2-5; d_call: TRBD2
cdr3_aa: ASSPEGRETQY; v_call: TRBV11-2; j_call: TRBJ2-5; d_call: NA
cdr3_aa: ASSTDRETTEAF; v_call: TRBV19; j_call: TRBJ1-1; d_call: TRBD1
cdr3_aa: ASSLGQGMSYEQY; v_call: TRBV4-3; j_call: TRBJ2-7; d_call: TRBD1
cdr3_aa: ASRDTGRTEAF; v_call: TRBV6-4; j_call: TRBJ1-1; d_call: NA
cdr3_aa: ASCRAQETQY; v_call: TRBV7-9; j_call: TRBJ2-5; d_call: NA
cdr3_aa: ASSRTGDQGTEAF; v_call: TRBV6-5; j_call: TRBJ1-1; d_call: TRBD1
cdr3_aa: ASSTPVEGDYGYT; v_call: TRBV7-9; j_call: TRBJ1-2; d_call: NA
cdr3_aa: ASAGGQNTEAF; v_call: TRBV27; j_call: TRBJ1-1; d_call: TRBD1
cdr3_aa: ASTLTGANYGYT; v_call: TRBV2; j_call: TRBJ1-2; d_call: TRBD1
cdr3_aa: ASSSTGTGYTEAF; v_call: TRBV5-1; j_call: TRBJ1-1; d_call: TRBD1
cdr3_aa: ATTGTSGGVSNEQF; v_call: TRBV2; j_call: TRBJ2-1; d_call: TRBD2
cdr3_aa: ASSGQGPGKTQY; v_call: TRBV5-1; j_call: TRBJ2-5; d_call: NA